What follows are 27 T cell receptor beta chains derived from one specimen sequenced in a study of tumor-infiltrating lymphocytes in primary liver carcinoma. Total RNA and DNA came together from roughly 20-30 mg of bulk tissue without cell sorting. A constant-region primer served to make TCR beta cDNA from about 530 ng total RNA. Libraries for TCR beta were built through three nested multiplex PCR rounds, which together made up a slightly modified ARM-PCR procedure. TRBV1-TRBV30 forward primers paired with a C-beta reverse primer drove the first two PCR rounds, about 10 cycles each. TCRdb processed the multiplex PCR reads anew with MiXCR; each CDR3 protein has one entry. The data contain tens of thousands of distinct CDR3 sequences, approximately 70% of them singletons. Sequenced: liver tumor tissue from sampling region 2. The sample's subset: tumor region T2, inferior pole. All receptors come from a man in his forties or fifties with primary liver carcinoma and hepatitis B virus infection.

Note on this clonotype: One end of the junction is discordant with germline, which a read error may explain. The chain links TRBV11-1 to TRBJ2-1, with 7 bases identical to TRBD2. The V gene's germline CDR1 is SGHAT and CDR2 FQDESV (reference sequence). The CDR3 has 18 residues. CDR3 in amino acids: CAGSLRFLAVGSYNEQFF. DNA of the CDR3: TGTGCCGGCAGCTTAAGATTCCTAGCGGTAGGATCCTACAATGAGCAGTTCTTC.

This chain uses TRBV11-1 with TRBJ2-3; D is uncertain. The CDR3 length is 19 residues. Trimming removed 4 bases from V and 2 bases from J, with 25 bases in between. Germline values: CDR1 SGHAT, CDR2 FQDESV (reference sequence). This chain's CDR3 is CASSSGESSVGAHTDTQYF. The CDR3 DNA is TGTGCCAGCAGCTCTGGGGAAAGCTCCGTTGGAGCCCACACAGATACGCAGTATTTT.

With regard to this clonotype: A read error may produce the germline difference seen at one junction end. The chain joins TRBV29-1 to TRBJ1-1, with D unresolved. CDR1 and CDR2 (germline): SQVTM, ANQGSEA. The CDR3 runs to 14 residues. The CDR3 DNA follows: TGCAGCGTTGGGGTAGCAGGCTTGAACACTGGAGCTTTCTTT. It is translated as CSVGVAGLNTGAFF.

Comment on this clonotype: Compared with germline, one end of the junction differs, possibly owing to a read error. The chain couples TRBV28 to TRBJ2-1, with D possibly TRBD2 on 6 matching bases. Germline assignment: CDR1 MDHEN and CDR2 SYDVKM. This CDR3 is built from 14 residues. CDR3 sequence: CASGRDLAYNEQFF. CDR3 in DNA: TGTGCCAGCGGTCGGGACTTGGCCTACAATGAGCAGTTTTTC.

Points on this clonotype: In this CDR3 the conserved last residue, phenylalanine or tryptophan, is missing, so a read error is likely. No DNA is shown, since the ends of the CDR3 on it are uncertain; the CDR3 is the one TCRdb lists. V is TRBV29-1 and J is TRBJ1-2. Counting both end residues, the CDR3 totals 13 amino acids. In germline, CDR1 is SQVTM, CDR2 ANQGSEA. The CDR3 is CSVEEAGVDGHTS.

As concerns this clonotype: One end of the junction does not line up with germline, which may come from a read error. The J gene is TRBJ2-4, the V gene TRBV29-1, with D perhaps matching TRBD2 (6 bases). This CDR3 has 12 amino acids. Germline-derived CDR1 and CDR2 are SQVTM and ANQGSEA. The DNA for the CDR3 is TGCTGCGTAATTCATGGGCGGGGCATCCAGTACTTC. Translated: CCVIHGRGIQYF. Combining the CDR3 with reference TRBV29-1 and TRBJ2-4 gives the whole variable domain SAVISQKPSRDICQRGTSLTIQCQVDSQVTMMFWYRQQPGQSLTLIATANQGSEATYESGFVIDKFPISRPNLTFSTLTVSNMSPEDSSIYLCCVIHGRGIQYFGAGTRLSVL.

With respect to this clonotype: At one boundary the junction diverges from the germline segment, which might be a read error. The chain couples TRBV6-5 to TRBJ2-5; D assignment may be TRBD1 or TRBD2 (5 bases each). Germline CDR1 and CDR2: MNHEY and SVGAGI. The CDR3 extends over 13 amino acids. The CDR3 region is CTSSYPGAGTQYF. The CDR3 DNA reads TGTACCAGCAGTTACCCCGGGGCGGGGACCCAGTACTTC.

With regard to this clonotype: The junction departs from the called germline gene at one end, perhaps through a read error. J is TRBJ2-3 and V is TRBV11-2; D may be TRBD2 (5 bases). The CDR3 loop spans 17 amino acids. In germline, CDR1 is SGHAT, CDR2 FQNNGV. The CDR3 protein is CANSLDPRETSTDTQYF. CDR3 nucleotide sequence: TGTGCCAACAGCTTAGATCCAAGGGAGACTAGCACAGATACGCAGTATTTT.

Points on this clonotype: Lacking the conserved final phenylalanine or tryptophan, this CDR3 likely reflects a read error. This sequence joins TRBV6-6 and TRBJ1-1, with TRBD1 matching 7 bases. This CDR3 has 14 amino acids. Germline V gene data show CDR1 as MNHNY and CDR2 as SVGAGI (reference sequence). The CDR3 loop reads CAISRGQFGGKAFS. CDR3 in DNA: TGTGCCATCAGTCGGGGACAGTTCGGGGGGAAAGCTTTCTCT.

This clonotype was recorded a few times. Relative to the germline gene, one junction end is altered; a read error may explain this. The chain employs TRBV11-2 and TRBJ2-7; no definite D call. The length of the CDR3 is 11 residues. Germline values: CDR1 SGHAT, CDR2 FQNNGV. CDR3 sequence reads: CTGSLSYEQYF. The CDR3 DNA follows: TGTACCGGCAGCTTATCCTACGAGCAGTATTTC. Full variable domain (remainder filled in from reference TRBV11-2 and TRBJ2-7): EAGVAQSPRYKIIEKRQSVAFWCNPISGHATLYWYQQILGQGPKLLIQFQNNGVVDDSQLPKDRFSAERLKGVDSTLKIQPAKLEDSAVYLCTGSLSYEQYFGPGTRLTVT.

Turning to this clonotype: Compared with germline, one end of the junction differs, possibly owing to a read error. V and J are TRBV2 and TRBJ1-1; no clear D. Germline-derived CDR1 and CDR2 are SNHLY and FYNNEI. The CDR3 contains 13 residues. This CDR3 reads CASNEQANSEAFF. CDR3 in DNA: TGTGCCAGCAACGAGCAGGCCAACTCTGAAGCTTTTTTT.

As to this clonotype: The junction departs from the called germline gene at one end, perhaps through a read error. This chain links TRBV19 with TRBJ2-2; D unclear. CDR3 length equals 15 residues. Germline loops: CDR1 LNHDA, CDR2 SQIVND (reference sequence). CDR3 region: CASSRTDEGTRELFF. As DNA, the CDR3 is TGTGCCAGTAGTAGAACAGATGAAGGCACCAGGGAGCTGTTTTTT.

For this clonotype: The junction and the germline gene differ at one end; a read error may be behind it. The rearrangement joins TRBV4-2 to TRBJ2-7; D may be TRBD1 (5 bases). CDR1 is LGHNA, CDR2 YNFKEQ, per germline. CDR3 size: 15 residues. The CDR3 coding sequence is TGTGCCAGCAACCAAGATAAGGGGAATGGCTACGAGCAGTACTTC. It specifies CASNQDKGNGYEQYF.

This clonotype was seen repeatedly, ten times or more. CDR3 sequence reads: CASSLALAPLGEQYF. CDR3 nucleotide sequence: TGTGCCAGCAGCTTAGCGCTGGCTCCTTTGGGGGAGCAGTACTTC. This chain joins TRBV7-3 and TRBJ2-7, with no clear D. Germline V CDR1 and CDR2: SGHTA, FQGTGA. The CDR3 totals 15 residues. V was cut by 2 bases and J by 7 bases, with 18 bases left in between.

V usage is TRBV11-1 and J usage is TRBJ2-4, with 14 bases lining up with TRBD2. CDR3 length equals 17 residues. CDR1 and CDR2 from the germline V gene are SGHAT and FQDESV (reference sequence). V shed 3 bases, J shed 11 bases, and the junction held 12 bases outside the gene matches. The CDR3 here is CASSFPGTSGSKYFQYF. The CDR3 bases are TGTGCCAGCAGCTTTCCCGGGACTAGCGGGAGCAAATACTTTCAGTACTTC. The full variable domain, completed using reference TRBV11-1 and TRBJ2-4, is EAEVAQSPRYKITEKSQAVAFWCDPISGHATLYWYRQILGQGPELLVQFQDESVVDDSQLPKDRFSAERLKGVDSTLKIQPAELGDSAMYLCASSFPGTSGSKYFQYFGAGTRLSVL.

Concerning this clonotype: Relative to the germline gene, one junction end is altered; a read error may explain this. The chain uses TRBV5-4 and TRBJ2-3; D may be TRBD2 (6 bases). The CDR3 spans 15 residues. The germline V gene encodes CDR1 SGHNT and CDR2 YYREEE (reference sequence). The DNA of the CDR3 is TGTGCCAACAGCTCCAAGGAGGGAGCTGGGGATACGCAGTATTTT. The encoded protein is CANSSKEGAGDTQYF.

Many counts were recorded for this clonotype. V and J are TRBV30 and TRBJ2-1; D is perhaps TRBD2 (7 bases). Trimming removed 4 bases from V and 9 bases from J, with 22 bases in between. Germline V gene data show CDR1 as GTSNPN and CDR2 as SVGIG (reference sequence). The CDR3 consists of 15 residues. CDR3 sequence reads: CAWKGVDLGGGEQFF. CDR3 coding DNA: TGTGCCTGGAAAGGGGTTGACCTAGGGGGGGGTGAGCAGTTCTTC.

Concerning this clonotype itself: The junction departs from germline at one end; a sequencing error may be responsible. The chain joins TRBV6-6 to TRBJ1-3, with D unresolved. Germline CDR1 is MNHNY and CDR2 is SVGAGI (reference sequence). The length of the CDR3 is 15 residues. The CDR3: CVSSYSENSGYTIYF. As DNA, the CDR3 is TGTGTCAGCAGTTACTCGGAGAACTCTGGATACACCATATATTTT.

This chain links TRBV5-1 with TRBJ2-5; D possibly corresponds to TRBD1 (6 bases). The CDR3 covers 14 residues. Germline V gene data show CDR1 as SGHRS and CDR2 as YFSETQ. V lost 0 bases, J lost 5 bases, and 11 bases lay in between. CDR3 residues: CASSLAGVQETQYF. The CDR3 coding sequence is TGCGCCAGCAGCTTGGCAGGGGTCCAGGAGACCCAGTACTTC.

On this clonotype itself: A read error may account for a junction end that differs from germline. The CDR3 is CANRSDRDGADTKYF. DNA for the CDR3: TGTGCCAACAGATCGGACAGGGACGGGGCAGATACGAAGTATTTT. The chain combines TRBV7-9 with TRBJ2-3; 8 bases match TRBD1. The CDR3 sequence is 15 residues long. Germline lookup yields CDR1 SEHNR and CDR2 FQNEAQ (reference sequence).

With regard to this clonotype: A read error is possible here, since a much larger clone lies one base away. The V call is TRBV24-1, the J call TRBJ2-1; maybe TRBD2 (6 bases). The germline V gene encodes CDR1 KGHDR and CDR2 SFDVKD. This CDR3 is 20 amino acids long. CDR3 nucleotides: TGTGCCACCAATGATACGACCGGGACTTACTATGAGGGTTCCTACAATGGGCAGTTCTTC. Translated, it gives CATNDTTGTYYEGSYNGQFF.

Worth noting for this clonotype: At one end, the junction sequence differs from germline, possibly due to a read error. J is TRBJ1-5 and V is TRBV4-1, with D possibly matching TRBD1 (6 bases). The better agreement between TRBJ2-3 and the DNA end casts doubt on the J call. CDR1 is MGHRA, CDR2 YSYEKL, per germline. The CDR3 runs to 15 residues. This CDR3 is CASSQSIQGHQPQYF. CDR3 bases: TGCGCCAGTAGCCAAAGTATCCAGGGACATCAGCCCCAGTATTTT.

The chain is built from TRBV11-2 and TRBJ2-7, with D unclear. The CDR3 has 13 amino acids. Germline V gene sequence: CDR1 SGHAT, CDR2 FQNNGV. In DNA form, the CDR3 reads TGTACCAACAGCTTAGATCTTGGGTCCGAGCAGTACTTC. Translated: CTNSLDLGSEQYF.

This clonotype was recorded a few times. One base away lies a much larger clone, so this may be a sequencing read error. The chain uses TRBV11-2 and TRBJ2-7, with D unresolved. Germline CDR1 reads SGHAT; CDR2 reads FQNNGV. The CDR3 length is 14 residues. Trimming took 6 bases from V and 6 from J, leaving 18 bases between them. The DNA of the CDR3 is TGTGCCAGCAGTTTAACGGACGCTGCCTGCGAGCAGTACTTC. As protein: CASSLTDAACEQYF.

The chain links TRBV11-1 to TRBJ2-4; 7 bases agree with TRBD2. Germline V gives CDR1 SGHAT, CDR2 FQDESV (reference sequence). The CDR3 spans 17 residues. With V trimmed by 3 bases and J by 15 bases, 23 bases remained unmatched. Here the CDR3 DNA reads TGTGCCAGCAGCTTTCCCGGGACTATAGGGACCAAAAACATACGGTACTTC. Translation: CASSFPGTIGTKNIRYF.

In regard to this clonotype: Possible read error: a much larger clone is one base away. The CDR3 DNA reads TGTGCCAGTAGATCTGAGTTTATGGGTCGCACTGAAGCTTTCTTT. Its translation: CASRSEFMGRTEAFF. V gene TRBV19 combines with J gene TRBJ1-1; D uncertain. The germline CDR1 and CDR2 sequences are LNHDA and SQIVND (reference sequence). This CDR3 has 15 residues. V lost 6 bases and J 4 bases, leaving 18 bases between the germline ends.

Worth noting for this clonotype: Being one base from a much bigger clone, this may be a read error. The chain is built from TRBV28 and TRBJ1-3; D unresolved. The CDR3 is 14 amino acids. Germline values: CDR1 MDHEN, CDR2 SYDVKM. Trimming left V 7 bases short and J 1 base short, with 11 bases between. CDR3 DNA sequence: TGTGCCAGCAATGCGAGCGGGTCTGGAAACACCATATATTTT. Translated: CASNASGSGNTIYF. Variable domain in full (rest from reference TRBV28 and TRBJ1-3): DVKVTQSSRYLVKRTGEKVFLECVQDMDHENMFWYRQDPGLGLRLIYFSYDVKMKEKGDIPEGYSVSREKKERFSLILESASTNQTSMYLCASNASGSGNTIYFGEGSWLTVV.